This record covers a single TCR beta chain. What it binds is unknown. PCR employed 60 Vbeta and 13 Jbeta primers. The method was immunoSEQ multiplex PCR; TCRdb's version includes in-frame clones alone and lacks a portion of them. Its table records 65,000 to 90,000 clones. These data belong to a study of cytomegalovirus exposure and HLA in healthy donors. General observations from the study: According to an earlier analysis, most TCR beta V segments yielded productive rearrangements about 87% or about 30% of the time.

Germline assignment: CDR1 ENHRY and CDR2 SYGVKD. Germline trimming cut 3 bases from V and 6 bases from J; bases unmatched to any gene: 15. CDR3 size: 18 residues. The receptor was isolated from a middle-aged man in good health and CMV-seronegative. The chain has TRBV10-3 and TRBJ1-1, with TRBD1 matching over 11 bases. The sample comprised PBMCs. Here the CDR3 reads CAISEGRTGGMSYAEAFF. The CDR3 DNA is TGTGCCATCAGTGAAGGTAGGACAGGGGGCATGTCCTATGCTGAAGCTTTCTTT.